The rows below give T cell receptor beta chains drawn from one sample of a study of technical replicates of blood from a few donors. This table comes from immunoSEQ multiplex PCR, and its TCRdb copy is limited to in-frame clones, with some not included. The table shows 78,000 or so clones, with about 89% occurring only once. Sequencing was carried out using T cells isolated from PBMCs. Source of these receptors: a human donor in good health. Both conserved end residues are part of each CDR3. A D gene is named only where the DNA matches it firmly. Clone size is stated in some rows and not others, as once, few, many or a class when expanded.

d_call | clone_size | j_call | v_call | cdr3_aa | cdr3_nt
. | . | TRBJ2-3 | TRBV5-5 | CARQGDTQYF | TGTGCCAGGCAGGGGGATACGCAGTATTTT
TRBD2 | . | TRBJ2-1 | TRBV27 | CASSYGGYNEQFF | TGTGCCAGCAGTTACGGGGGGTACAATGAGCAGTTCTTC
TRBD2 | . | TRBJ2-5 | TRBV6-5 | CASSYAAGGLRETQYF | TGTGCCAGCAGTTACGCTGCGGGAGGGCTGAGAGAGACCCAGTACTTC
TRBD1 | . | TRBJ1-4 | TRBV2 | CASSERGTANEKLFF | TGTGCCAGCAGTGAAAGGGGGACAGCTAATGAAAAACTGTTTTTT
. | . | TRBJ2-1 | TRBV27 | CASRYRPLAYNEQFF | TGTGCCAGCAGGTACCGGCCCCTAGCGTACAATGAGCAGTTCTTC
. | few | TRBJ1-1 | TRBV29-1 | CSVLSYTEAFF | TGCAGCGTTCTTAGTTACACTGAAGCTTTCTTT
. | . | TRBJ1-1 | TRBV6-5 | CASSRRDEAFF | TGTGCCAGCAGTAGGAGGGATGAAGCTTTCTTT
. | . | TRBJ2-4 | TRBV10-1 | CASSDKYGGRGYF | TGCGCCAGCAGTGATAAATATGGGGGCCGGGGGTACTTC
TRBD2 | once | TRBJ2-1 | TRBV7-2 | CASSQTLARNYNEQFF | TGTGCCAGCAGCCAAACACTAGCGCGGAACTACAATGAGCAGTTCTTC
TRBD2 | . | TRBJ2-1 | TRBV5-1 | CASSSASGSNNEQFF | TGCGCCAGCAGCTCGGCTAGCGGATCGAACAATGAGCAGTTCTTC
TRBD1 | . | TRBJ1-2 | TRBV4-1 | CASSSKGGTGSRYVYGYTF | TGCGCCAGCAGCTCGAAGGGGGGGACAGGGTCTCGTTACGTCTATGGCTACACCTTC
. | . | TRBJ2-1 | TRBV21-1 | CASSKKGLAVYNEQFF | TGTGCCAGCAGCAAAAAAGGACTAGCGGTTTACAATGAGCAGTTCTTC
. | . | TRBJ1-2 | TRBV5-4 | CASSLDTRSQGTF | TGTGCCAGCAGCTTGGACACGCGTTCCCAGGGCACCTTC
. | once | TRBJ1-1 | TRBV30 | CAWSVAGATEAFF | TGTGCCTGGAGTGTAGCGGGGGCCACTGAAGCTTTCTTT
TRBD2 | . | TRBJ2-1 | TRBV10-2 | CASSDAGGPYNEQFF | TGCGCCAGCAGTGATGCGGGAGGGCCGTACAATGAGCAGTTCTTC
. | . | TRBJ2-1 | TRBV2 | CASSDYQGIHNEQFF | TGTGCCAGCAGTGATTACCAGGGGATTCACAATGAGCAGTTCTTC
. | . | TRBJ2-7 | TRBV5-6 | CASSLVGRGSSYEQYF | TGTGCCAGCAGCTTGGTAGGGAGAGGCTCCTCCTACGAGCAGTACTTC
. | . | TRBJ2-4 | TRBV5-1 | CASTPPGSDKNIQYF | TGCGCCAGCACCCCGCCCGGGTCGGACAAAAACATTCAGTACTTC
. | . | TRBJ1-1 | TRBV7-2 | CASSPGFTEAFF | TGTGCCAGCAGCCCAGGGTTCACTGAAGCTTTCTTT
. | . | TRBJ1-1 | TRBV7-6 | CASSFGGAETPTEAFF | TGTGCCAGCAGCTTTGGGGGCGCCGAGACACCCACTGAAGCTTTCTTT
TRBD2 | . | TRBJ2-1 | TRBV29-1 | CSVVGSGRFNEQFF | TGCAGCGTTGTCGGTAGCGGGAGGTTCAATGAGCAGTTCTTC
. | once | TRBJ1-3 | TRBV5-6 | CASSYLNTIYF | TGTGCCAGCAGCTACTTAAACACCATATATTTT
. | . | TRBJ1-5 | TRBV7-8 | CASRLSGADNQPQHF | TGTGCCAGCAGGTTATCAGGGGCCGACAATCAGCCCCAGCATTTT
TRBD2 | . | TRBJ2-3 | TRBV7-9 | CASSQERDGVAQYF | TGTGCCAGCAGCCAGGAGCGGGACGGAGTGGCGCAGTATTTT
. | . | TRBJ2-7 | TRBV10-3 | CAISDLGGELSYEQYF | TGTGCCATCAGTGATTTAGGAGGGGAACTCTCCTACGAGCAGTACTTC
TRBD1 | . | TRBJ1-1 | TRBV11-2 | CASSLGTGNTEAFF | TGTGCCAGCAGCCTAGGGACAGGGAACACTGAAGCTTTCTTT
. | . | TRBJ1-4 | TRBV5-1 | CASRDTGTTNEKLFF | TGCGCCAGCAGAGATACAGGGACAACTAATGAAAAACTGTTTTTT
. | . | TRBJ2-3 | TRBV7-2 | CASSARGSELNTDTQYF | TGTGCCAGCAGCGCCAGGGGTAGCGAGCTAAACACAGATACGCAGTATTTT
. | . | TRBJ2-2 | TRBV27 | CASSSVGGPGELFF | TGTGCCAGCAGTTCCGTAGGGGGACCCGGGGAGCTGTTTTTT
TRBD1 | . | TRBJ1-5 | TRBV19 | CASSSPGQGNQPQHF | TGTGCCAGTAGTTCCCCGGGACAGGGGAATCAGCCCCAGCATTTT
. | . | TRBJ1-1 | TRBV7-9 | CASSSTRGNTEAFF | TGTGCCAGCAGCTCTACACGGGGTAACACTGAAGCTTTCTTT
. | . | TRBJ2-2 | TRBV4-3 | CASSQDTGPIENTGELFF | TGCGCCAGCAGCCAAGATACAGGGCCTATCGAGAACACCGGGGAGCTGTTTTTT
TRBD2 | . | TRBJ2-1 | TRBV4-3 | CASSQDGQRGYNEQFF | TGCGCCAGCAGCCAAGATGGGCAGCGGGGCTACAATGAGCAGTTCTTC
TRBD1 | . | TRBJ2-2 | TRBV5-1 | CASSAYRGTDTGELFF | TGCGCCAGCAGCGCCTACAGGGGTACGGACACCGGGGAGCTGTTTTTT
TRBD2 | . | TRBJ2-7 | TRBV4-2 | CASSLAGGSYEQYF | TGTGCCAGCAGCCTAGCGGGAGGGTCCTACGAGCAGTACTTC
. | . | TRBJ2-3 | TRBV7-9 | CASSSSSGDTQYF | TGTGCCAGCAGCTCGTCCTCGGGAGATACGCAGTATTTT
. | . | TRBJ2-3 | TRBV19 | CASRGRKEVKDTQYF | TGTGCCAGTAGAGGCCGGAAAGAGGTTAAAGATACGCAGTATTTT
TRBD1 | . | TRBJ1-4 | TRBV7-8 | CASSSLRQGTNEKLFF | TGTGCCAGCAGCTCCCTCAGACAGGGCACTAATGAAAAACTGTTTTTT
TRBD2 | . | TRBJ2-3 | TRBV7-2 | CASSSHSGRVTDTQYF | TGTGCCAGCAGCTCCCATAGCGGGAGGGTCACAGATACGCAGTATTTT
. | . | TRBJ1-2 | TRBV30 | CAWSVIGALPYGYTF | TGTGCCTGGAGTGTAATCGGTGCCTTACCGTATGGCTACACCTTC
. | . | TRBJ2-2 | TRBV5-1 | CASSPSRGNTGELFF | TGCGCCAGCAGCCCCTCGCGGGGTAACACCGGGGAGCTGTTTTTT
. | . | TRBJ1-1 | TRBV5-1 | CASSQGQNTEAFF | TGCGCCAGCAGCCAAGGACAGAACACTGAAGCTTTCTTT
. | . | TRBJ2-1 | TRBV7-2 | CASSPAGSSYNEQFF | TGTGCCAGCAGTCCGGCGGGTAGCTCCTACAATGAGCAGTTCTTC
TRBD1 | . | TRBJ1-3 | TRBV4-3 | CASSQGTGATGNTIYF | TGCGCCAGCAGCCAAGGGACAGGGGCTACTGGAAACACCATATATTTT
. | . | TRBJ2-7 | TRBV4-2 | CASSQDGGGARESSYEQYF | TGTGCCAGCAGCCAAGATGGAGGGGGCGCGAGGGAGAGCTCCTACGAGCAGTACTTC
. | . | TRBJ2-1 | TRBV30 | CAWSVQAGVEQFF | TGTGCCTGGAGTGTCCAGGCCGGGGTTGAGCAGTTCTTC
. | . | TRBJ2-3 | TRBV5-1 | CASSLDPQGAQYF | TGCGCCAGCAGCTTGGATCCACAGGGCGCGCAGTATTTT
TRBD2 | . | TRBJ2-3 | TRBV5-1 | CASSWGGTSTDTQYF | TGCGCCAGCAGCTGGGGGGGGACTAGCACAGATACGCAGTATTTT
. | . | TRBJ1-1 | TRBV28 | CASTYTGLWNTEAFF | TGTGCCAGCACCTACACGGGACTCTGGAACACTGAAGCTTTCTTT
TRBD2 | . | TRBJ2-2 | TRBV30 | CAWNKQAGGPDGELFF | TGTGCCTGGAACAAACAAGCGGGAGGGCCGGACGGGGAGCTGTTTTTT
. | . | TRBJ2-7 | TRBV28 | CASSPEGYEQYF | TGTGCCAGCAGTCCCGAGGGCTACGAGCAGTACTTC
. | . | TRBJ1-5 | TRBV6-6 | CASSYAGGGQPQHF | TGTGCCAGCAGTTACGCGGGAGGAGGCCAGCCCCAGCATTTT
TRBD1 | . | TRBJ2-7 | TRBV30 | CAWSSGQGIRYEQYF | TGTGCCTGGAGTTCCGGACAGGGGATTAGGTACGAGCAGTACTTC